The T cell receptor (beta chain) described here comes from a study of tumor and adjacent non-tumor tissue in lung cancer. Whole-study results and caveats: Normal lung showed higher cumulative top 100 clone frequency than tumor.

Of note for this clonotype: Its antigen is as yet unknown. This clone may be a read error of a much larger clone one base away.

A modified ARM-PCR protocol with three rounds of nested PCR amplified TCRbeta. TCRdb redid the calling of the multiplex PCR reads with MiXCR, one entry per CDR3 protein. The table has about 44,000 distinct CDR3 sequences, roughly 60% seen once. Germline assignment: CDR1 MDHEN and CDR2 SYDVKM. This CDR3 is built from 13 residues. RNA was extracted from bulk tissue without any cell sorting. More than 3 cm separated this lung sample from the edge of the tumor. Donors were chemotherapy-naive, newly diagnosed lung cancer surgical patients in China, August–late 2014. The rearrangement joins TRBV28 to TRBJ2-5; D is undetermined. What was sequenced was distant non-tumor lung tissue. This TCR derives from a woman aged 40-49 years with non-small cell lung cancer. CDR3: CTSSLVNQETQYF. The CDR3 DNA follows: TGTACCAGCAGTCTAGTGAATCAAGAGACCCAGTACTTC.